Below, 9 T cell receptor beta chains from the same sample are listed, as sequenced in a study of T cell repertoires in cytomegalovirus infection. The antigens of these receptors remain unknown. One entry per CDR3 protein results from TCRdb running MiXCR on the reads. The sample lists some 700,000 distinct CDR3 sequences, around 35% occurring once. The specimen was cultured PBMCs, collected from culture after CMV antigen stimulation. Source of these receptors: a human donor in good health (CMV status not recorded). Some clones in this sample may be carry-over from other donors' samples.

The rearrangement joins TRBV27 to TRBJ2-7, with TRBD2 matching over 8 bases. Germline CDR1 MNHEY, CDR2 SMNVEV (reference sequence). The CDR3 runs to 14 residues. The CDR3 DNA reads TGTGCGGGGAAGGCGGGAGGCCTCATCCACGAGCAGTACTTC. It translates to CAGKAGGLIHEQYF.

This chain connects TRBV12-3 or TRBV12-4 to TRBJ2-5; TRBD2 might be the D (5 bases). Trimming cost V 2 bases and J 2 bases, with 21 bases left between them. CDR3 length: 18 residues. The CDR3 coding sequence is TGTGCCAGCAGTTTACCCCGTGGACTCCTTTCCCTGCAAGAGACCCAGTACTTC. Encoded protein: CASSLPRGLLSLQETQYF.

The J gene is TRBJ2-3, the V gene TRBV20-1, with 8 bases aligning to TRBD2. The CDR3 loop spans 13 amino acids. Germline CDR1 reads DFQATT; CDR2 reads SNEGSKA (reference sequence). CDR3 sequence reads: CSYTAGVTDTQYF. CDR3 sequence (DNA): TGCAGCTACACAGCGGGGGTTACAGATACGCAGTATTTT.

V gene TRBV20-1 combines with J gene TRBJ1-2, with D maybe TRBD1 (5 bases). This CDR3 contains 16 residues. Deletions cut 6 bases from V and 4 bases from J, with 24 bases between. Germline CDR1 is DFQATT and CDR2 is SNEGSKA (reference sequence). CDR3 nucleotide sequence: TGCAGTGCAGGCGGGGCAAGAAGTCAAGGATCCTATGGCTACACCTTC. Its translation: CSAGGARSQGSYGYTF.

This chain joins TRBV4-2 and TRBJ2-3; perhaps TRBD1 as D (5 bases). The length of the CDR3 is 16 residues. In germline, CDR1 is LGHNA, CDR2 YNFKEQ. The V gene lost 5 bases and the J gene lost 0 bases, with 15 bases spanning the gap. The CDR3 DNA follows: TGTGCCAGCAGCTTGGGGCCTGTATCTAGCACAGATACGCAGTATTTT. Translation gives CASSLGPVSSTDTQYF.

The CDR3, as DNA: TGTGCCAGCAGCTTAGTGCTAGCGGGGGATTACGAGCAGTACTTC. Its protein is CASSLVLAGDYEQYF. The gene calls are TRBV7-9 and TRBJ2-7, with TRBD2 matching over 10 bases. Germline assignment: CDR1 SEHNR and CDR2 FQNEAQ (reference sequence). The length of the CDR3 is 15 residues. J was trimmed by 4 bases and V by 1 base; bases with no gene match: 4.

This clonotype was found a few times. The chain recombines TRBV5-6 with TRBJ2-6, with D hard to call. The CDR3 length is 15 residues. The V and J ends lost 6 bases and 1 base respectively, with 11 bases between them. CDR1 is SGHDT, CDR2 YYEEEE, per germline. The CDR3 is CASNPPTSGANVLTF. The CDR3, as DNA: TGTGCCAGCAACCCCCCCACATCTGGGGCCAACGTCCTGACTTTC.

The chain is built from TRBV7-8 and TRBJ2-1, with 8 positions matching TRBD2. The CDR3 has 16 residues. In germline, CDR1 is SGHVS, CDR2 FQNEAQ. V was clipped by 0 bases and J by 9 bases; unmatched bases: 10. The CDR3 DNA reads as TGTGCCAGCAGCTTAGCGCTTACTAGCGGTCGAGGTGAGCAGTTCTTC. Amino acids: CASSLALTSGRGEQFF.

This clonotype was counted a few times. The chain is built from TRBV19 and TRBJ2-3; D is unclear. Germline CDR1 LNHDA, CDR2 SQIVND (reference sequence). Trimming shortened V by 7 bases and J by 4 bases, and 18 bases separated the two germline ends. This CDR3 contains 15 residues. The CDR3 region is CASTTLPPSPDTQYF. CDR3 nucleotide sequence: TGTGCCAGTACCACCCTCCCCCCGAGCCCAGATACGCAGTATTTT.